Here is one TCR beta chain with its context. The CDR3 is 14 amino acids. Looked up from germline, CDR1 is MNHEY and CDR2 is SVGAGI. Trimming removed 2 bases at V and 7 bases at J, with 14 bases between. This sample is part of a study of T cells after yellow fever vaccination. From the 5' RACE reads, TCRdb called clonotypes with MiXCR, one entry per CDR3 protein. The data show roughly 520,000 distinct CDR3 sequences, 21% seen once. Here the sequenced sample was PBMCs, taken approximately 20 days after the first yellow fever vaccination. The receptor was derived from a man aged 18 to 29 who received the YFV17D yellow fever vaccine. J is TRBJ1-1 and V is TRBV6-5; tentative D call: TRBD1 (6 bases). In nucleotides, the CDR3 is TGTGCCAGCAGTTACGCAGAACGGGGGCTTGAAGCTTTCTTT. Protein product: CASSYAERGLEAFF.